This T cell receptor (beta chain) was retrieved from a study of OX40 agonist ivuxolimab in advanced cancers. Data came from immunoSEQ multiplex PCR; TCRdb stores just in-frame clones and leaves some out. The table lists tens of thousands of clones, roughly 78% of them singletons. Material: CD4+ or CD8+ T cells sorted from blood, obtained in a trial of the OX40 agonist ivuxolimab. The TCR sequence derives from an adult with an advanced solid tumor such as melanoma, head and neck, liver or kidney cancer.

The CDR3 sequence is CASSLRADSYEQYF. As DNA, the CDR3 is TGCGCCAGCAGCTTGAGGGCAGACTCCTACGAGCAGTACTTC. The J gene is TRBJ2-7, the V gene TRBV5-1; the D is unclear. Germline CDR1 and CDR2: SGHRS and YFSETQ. V lost 1 base and J 0 bases, leaving 8 bases between the germline ends. The CDR3 extends over 14 amino acids.